These 17 T cell receptor beta chains were all obtained from the same sample, sequenced in a study of shared clonotypes between healthy human individuals. As defined, naive CD8 cells were CD45RO-negative and positively selected for CCR7, with terminally differentiated effector memory CD45RA+ cells excluded. The method was immunoSEQ multiplex PCR; TCRdb's version includes in-frame clones alone and lacks a portion of them. The table records 2 million to 2.5 million clones, just over 90% of them present only once. The sample comprised naive CD8+ T cells from PBMCs. The origin of the receptors is a man aged 18-30 years in good health. Some clones in this sample may be carry-over from other donors' samples.

The genes are TRBV5-8 and TRBJ2-3; D unresolved. Germline V gene sequence: CDR1 SGHTS, CDR2 YDEGEE. The CDR3 length is 12 residues. Trimming stripped 0 bases from V and 6 bases from J, with 5 bases between. DNA of the CDR3: TGTGCCAGCAGCTTGGTCGGGGATACGCAGTATTTT. The encoded protein is CASSLVGDTQYF.

V gene TRBV7-9 combines with J gene TRBJ2-2; no clear D gene. The ends were cut back, 11 bases at V and 4 bases at J, with 8 bases in the middle. There are 11 residues in the CDR3. Germline CDR1 and CDR2: SEHNR and FQNEAQ (reference sequence). The CDR3 region has the DNA TGTGCCGAGACACCCACCGGGGAGCTGTTTTTT. Protein product: CAETPTGELFF.

The chain has TRBV7-8 and TRBJ1-5; D unclear. V shed 1 base and J shed 8 bases, with 27 bases lying between them. Germline V gene sequence: CDR1 SGHVS, CDR2 FQNEAQ. There are 19 residues in the CDR3. In nucleotides, the CDR3 is TGTGCCAGCAGCTTAGGTCGGGCAGCCTCACGGTACCTTAATGAGCCCCAGCATTTT. Translated: CASSLGRAASRYLNEPQHF.

The chain carries TRBV4-2 and TRBJ2-7; unclear D gene. V gave up 3 bases and J gave up 4 bases, with 16 bases separating them. Germline V CDR1 and CDR2: LGHNA, YNFKEQ. The CDR3 contains 15 residues. The CDR3 DNA sequence: TGTGCCAGCAGCCAGACGGGCAAGCAACTTTACGAGCAGTACTTC. Amino acid sequence: CASSQTGKQLYEQYF.

The chain links TRBV6-5 to TRBJ2-3, with a possible D match to TRBD2 (5 bases). The CDR3 totals 16 residues. Germline V lookup: CDR1 MNHEY, CDR2 SVGAGI. The V end was cut by 2 bases, the J end by 0 bases, with 12 bases between. In DNA, the CDR3 is TGTGCCAGCAGTTACACAGCGGATTCTAGCACAGATACGCAGTATTTT. It encodes CASSYTADSSTDTQYF.

On this clone: Other DNA variants within this sample encode the same CDR3. The chain combines TRBV27 with TRBJ2-7; TRBD2 agrees at 10 bases. Germline CDR1 MNHEY, CDR2 SMNVEV (reference sequence). The ends lost 5 bases at V and 1 base at J; junction bases unmatched: 5. This CDR3 has 15 amino acids. The CDR3 is CASSTRTSGSYEQYF. CDR3 DNA sequence: TGTGCCAGCAGTACCCGGACTAGCGGTTCCTACGAGCAGTACTTC.

V is TRBV7-9 and J is TRBJ1-1; the match to TRBD1 covers 9 bases. CDR3 length equals 17 residues. With 3 bases clipped from V and 1 base from J, the junction kept 9 bases outside the gene matches. Germline CDR1 is SEHNR and CDR2 is FQNEAQ (reference sequence). The CDR3 sequence: CASSFLREDRGNTEAFF. DNA for the CDR3: TGTGCCAGCAGCTTCTTACGAGAGGACAGGGGGAACACTGAAGCTTTCTTT.

The chain combines TRBV7-9 with TRBJ2-2; D unclear. The germline V and J ends were trimmed by 5 bases and 6 bases, with 1 base remaining between them. Germline V CDR1 and CDR2: SEHNR, FQNEAQ (reference sequence). This CDR3 spans 10 amino acids. The DNA of the CDR3 is TGTGCCAGCAGCCCCGGGGAGCTGTTTTTT. Translated, it gives CASSPGELFF. The full variable domain, its missing parts supplied by reference TRBV7-9 and TRBJ2-2, is DTGVSQNPRHKITKRGQNVTFRCDPISEHNRLYWYRQTLGQGPEFLTYFQNEAQLEKSRLLSDRFSAERPKGSFSTLEIQRTEQGDSAMYLCASSPGELFFGEGSRLTVL.

This clone turned up a few times. The rearrangement links TRBV29-1 to TRBJ1-1, with no clear D. The CDR3 has 11 amino acids. Germline V gives CDR1 SQVTM, CDR2 ANQGSEA. The V end was cut by 8 bases, the J end by 5 bases, with 12 bases between. The CDR3 DNA sequence: TGCAGCTCAGGCTCGAAGACTGAAGCTTTCTTT. Translated: CSSGSKTEAFF.

This clone turned up a few times. V is TRBV30 and J is TRBJ1-1; D gene uncertain. Germline CDR1 and CDR2: GTSNPN and SVGIG (reference sequence). This CDR3 is 13 amino acids long. Trimming shortened V by 3 bases and J by 5 bases, and 13 bases separated the two germline ends. CDR3 DNA sequence: TGTGCCTGGAGGGACTTCGACTCGACTGAAGCTTTCTTT. As protein: CAWRDFDSTEAFF.

With regard to this clone: This specimen includes other DNA sequences encoding the same CDR3. The rearrangement joins TRBV9 to TRBJ2-1, with unresolved D. Germline V gene data show CDR1 as SGDLS and CDR2 as YYNGEE. Trimming removed 3 bases at V and 6 bases at J, with 4 bases between. This CDR3 region has 11 residues. CDR3: CASSAGNEQFF. CDR3 bases: TGTGCCAGCAGCGCGGGCAATGAGCAGTTCTTC. The full variable domain, rest sourced from reference TRBV9 and TRBJ2-1, is DSGVTQTPKHLITATGQRVTLRCSPRSGDLSVYWYQQSLDQGLQFLIQYYNGEERAKGNILERFSAQQFPDLHSELNLSSLELGDSALYFCASSAGNEQFFGPGTRLTVL.

The chain is built from TRBV6-5 and TRBJ2-7; 8 bases are a match to TRBD1. Trimming removed 5 bases from V and 5 bases from J; junction bases left unmatched: 11. Germline V gene data show CDR1 as MNHEY and CDR2 as SVGAGI. This CDR3 is 15 amino acids long. The chain's CDR3 is CASSPHRGSGNEQYF. In nucleotides, the CDR3 is TGTGCCAGCAGTCCACACAGGGGGAGTGGAAACGAGCAGTACTTC.

The chain has TRBV9 and TRBJ1-5; D is undetermined. Between the trimmed V and J ends, which lost 3 bases and 7 bases, there was a span of 11 bases. CDR3 length: 13 residues. Germline V gives CDR1 SGDLS, CDR2 YYNGEE. CDR3 amino acids: CASSGTKGQPQHF. For the CDR3, the DNA is TGTGCCAGCAGCGGGACGAAAGGGCAGCCCCAGCATTTT. The full variable domain, its missing parts supplied by reference TRBV9 and TRBJ1-5, is DSGVTQTPKHLITATGQRVTLRCSPRSGDLSVYWYQQSLDQGLQFLIQYYNGEERAKGNILERFSAQQFPDLHSELNLSSLELGDSALYFCASSGTKGQPQHFGDGTRLSIL.

The chain links TRBV5-6 to TRBJ2-1; 7 bases match TRBD1. The length of the CDR3 is 14 residues. After removal of 0 bases from V and 6 bases from J, the junction contained 3 bases not matched to a gene. CDR1 is SGHDT and CDR2 is YYEEEE in the germline V gene. The CDR3 loop is CASSLEQGVNEQFF. The CDR3 nucleotides are TGTGCCAGCAGCTTGGAGCAGGGGGTCAATGAGCAGTTCTTC.

The chain is built from TRBV6-5 and TRBJ2-7; the D gene is possibly TRBD2 (5 bases). The CDR3 consists of 9 residues. Germline CDR1 is MNHEY and CDR2 is SVGAGI. With 10 bases removed from V and 7 bases from J, the gap between germline ends came to 8 bases. This chain's CDR3 is CATSGEQYF. The CDR3 DNA reads as TGTGCCACCTCGGGGGAGCAGTACTTC.

The chain combines TRBV27 with TRBJ1-2; D is undetermined. In germline, CDR1 is MNHEY, CDR2 SMNVEV (reference sequence). This CDR3 region has 16 residues. V was clipped by 4 bases and J by 0 bases, with 15 bases between them. Here the CDR3 reads CASSSTGLAANYGYTF. Here the CDR3 DNA reads TGTGCCAGCAGTTCCACCGGACTTGCAGCTAACTATGGCTACACCTTC.

Details on this clone: This CDR3 is also generated by other DNA sequences in the sample. This chain uses TRBV28 with TRBJ2-7; D not resolved. From germline, CDR1 is MDHEN and CDR2 SYDVKM. CDR3 length: 13 amino acids. The V and J ends lost 6 bases and 0 bases respectively, with 9 bases between them. The CDR3 DNA reads as TGTGCCAGCAGGTCCCGTTCCTCCTACGAGCAGTACTTC. Translating it yields CASRSRSSYEQYF.